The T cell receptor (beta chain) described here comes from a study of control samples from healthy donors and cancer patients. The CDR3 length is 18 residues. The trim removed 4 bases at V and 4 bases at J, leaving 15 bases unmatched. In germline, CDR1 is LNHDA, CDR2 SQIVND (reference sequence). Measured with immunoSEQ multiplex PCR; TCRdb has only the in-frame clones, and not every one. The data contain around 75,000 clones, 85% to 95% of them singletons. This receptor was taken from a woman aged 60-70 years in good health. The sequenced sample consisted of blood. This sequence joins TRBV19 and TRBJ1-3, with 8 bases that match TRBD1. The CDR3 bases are TGTGCCAGTAGTAACTATTTCCGGGACAGGTCTATCGGAAACACCATATATTTT. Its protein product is CASSNYFRDRSIGNTIYF.